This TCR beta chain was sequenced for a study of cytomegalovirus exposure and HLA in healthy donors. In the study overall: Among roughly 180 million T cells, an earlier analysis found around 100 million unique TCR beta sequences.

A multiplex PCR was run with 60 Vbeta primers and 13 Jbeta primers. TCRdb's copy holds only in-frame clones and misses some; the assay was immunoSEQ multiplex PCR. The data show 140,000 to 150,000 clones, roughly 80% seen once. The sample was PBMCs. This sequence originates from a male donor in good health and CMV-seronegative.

CDR3 sequence (DNA): TGTGCCAGCAGTCCCCCGACAGGACCCTACGAGCAGTACTTC. This gives the protein CASSPPTGPYEQYF. The V gene is TRBV27, the J gene TRBJ2-7, with D possibly TRBD1 on 6 matching bases. CDR3 length equals 14 residues. In germline, CDR1 is MNHEY, CDR2 SMNVEV (reference sequence). The V and J ends lost 5 bases and 2 bases respectively, with 13 bases between them.